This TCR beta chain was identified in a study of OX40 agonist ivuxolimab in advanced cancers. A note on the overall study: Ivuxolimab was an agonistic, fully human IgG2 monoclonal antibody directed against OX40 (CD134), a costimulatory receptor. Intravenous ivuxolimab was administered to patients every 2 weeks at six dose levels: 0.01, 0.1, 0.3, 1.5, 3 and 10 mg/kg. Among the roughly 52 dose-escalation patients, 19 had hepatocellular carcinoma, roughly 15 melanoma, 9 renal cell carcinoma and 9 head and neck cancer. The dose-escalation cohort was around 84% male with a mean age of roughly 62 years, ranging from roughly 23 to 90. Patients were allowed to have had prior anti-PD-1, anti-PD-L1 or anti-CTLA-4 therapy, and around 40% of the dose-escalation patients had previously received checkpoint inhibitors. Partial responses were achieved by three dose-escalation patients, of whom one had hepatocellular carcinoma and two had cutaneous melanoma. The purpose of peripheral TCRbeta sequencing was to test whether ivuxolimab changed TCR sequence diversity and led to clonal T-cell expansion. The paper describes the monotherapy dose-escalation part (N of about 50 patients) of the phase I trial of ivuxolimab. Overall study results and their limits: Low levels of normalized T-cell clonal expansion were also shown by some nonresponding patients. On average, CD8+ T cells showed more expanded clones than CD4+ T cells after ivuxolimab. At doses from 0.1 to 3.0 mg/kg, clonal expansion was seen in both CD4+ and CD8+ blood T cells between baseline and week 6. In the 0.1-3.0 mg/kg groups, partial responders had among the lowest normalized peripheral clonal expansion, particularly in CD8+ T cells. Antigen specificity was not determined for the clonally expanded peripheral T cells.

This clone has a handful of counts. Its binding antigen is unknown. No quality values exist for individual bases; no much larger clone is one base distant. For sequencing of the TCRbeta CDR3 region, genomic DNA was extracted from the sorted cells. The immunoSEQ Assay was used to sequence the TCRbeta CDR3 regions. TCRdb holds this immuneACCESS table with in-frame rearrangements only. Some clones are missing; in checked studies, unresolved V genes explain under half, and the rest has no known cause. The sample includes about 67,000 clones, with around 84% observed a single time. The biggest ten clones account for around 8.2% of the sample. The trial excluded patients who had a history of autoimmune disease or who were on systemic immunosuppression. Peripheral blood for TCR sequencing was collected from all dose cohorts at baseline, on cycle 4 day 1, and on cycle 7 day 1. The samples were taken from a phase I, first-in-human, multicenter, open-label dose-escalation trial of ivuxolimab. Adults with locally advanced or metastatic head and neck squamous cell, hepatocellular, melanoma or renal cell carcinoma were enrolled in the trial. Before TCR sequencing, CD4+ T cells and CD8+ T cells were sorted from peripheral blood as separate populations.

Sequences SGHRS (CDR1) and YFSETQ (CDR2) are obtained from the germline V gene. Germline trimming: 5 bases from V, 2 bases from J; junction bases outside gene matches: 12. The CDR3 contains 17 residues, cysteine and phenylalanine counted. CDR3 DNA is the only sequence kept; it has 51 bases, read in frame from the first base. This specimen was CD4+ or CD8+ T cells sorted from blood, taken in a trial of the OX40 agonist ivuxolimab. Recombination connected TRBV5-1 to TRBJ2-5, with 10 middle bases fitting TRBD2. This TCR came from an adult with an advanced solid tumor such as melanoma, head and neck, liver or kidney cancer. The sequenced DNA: TGCGCCAGCAGGCAGGGACTAGCGTTTGGGAGTCAAGAGACCCAGTACTTC. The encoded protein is CASRQGLAFGSQETQYF.